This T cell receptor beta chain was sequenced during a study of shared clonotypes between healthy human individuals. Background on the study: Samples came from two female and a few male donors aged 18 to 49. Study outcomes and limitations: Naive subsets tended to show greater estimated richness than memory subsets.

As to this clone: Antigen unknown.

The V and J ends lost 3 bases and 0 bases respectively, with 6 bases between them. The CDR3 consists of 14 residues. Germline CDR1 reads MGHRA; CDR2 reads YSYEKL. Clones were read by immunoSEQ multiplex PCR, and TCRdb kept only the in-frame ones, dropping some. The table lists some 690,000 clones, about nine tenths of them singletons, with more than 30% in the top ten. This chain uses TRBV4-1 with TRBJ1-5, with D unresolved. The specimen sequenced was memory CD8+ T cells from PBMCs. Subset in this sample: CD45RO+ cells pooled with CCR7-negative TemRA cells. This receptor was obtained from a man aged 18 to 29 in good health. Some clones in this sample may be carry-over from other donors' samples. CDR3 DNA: TGCGCCAGCAGCCAGACGGTTAGCAATCAGCCCCAGCATTTT. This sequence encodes CASSQTVSNQPQHF.